These 22 T cell receptor beta chains came from one sample sequenced in a study of cytomegalovirus exposure and HLA in healthy donors. The PCR made use of 60 Vbeta and 13 Jbeta primers. The assay was immunoSEQ multiplex PCR, and TCRdb's table has in-frame clones only and misses some. The sample records around 99,000 clones, around three quarters being singletons. The sequenced material came from PBMCs. The source is a woman aged 45-65 years in good health and CMV-seropositive.

DNA for the CDR3: TGTGCCAGCAGTCTAGGGACAGGCAGCAATCAGCCCCAGCATTTT. This translates into CASSLGTGSNQPQHF. The V call is TRBV27, the J call TRBJ1-5, with 8 bases identical to TRBD1. V was clipped by 5 bases and J by 1 base; unmatched bases: 4. Germline CDR1 MNHEY, CDR2 SMNVEV (reference sequence). The CDR3 is made up of 15 amino acids.

This chain connects TRBV5-8 to TRBJ1-2; 10 bases map to TRBD1. Germline trimming cut 3 bases from V and 7 bases from J; bases unmatched to any gene: 6. Germline V gene sequence: CDR1 SGHTS, CDR2 YDEGEE. The CDR3 length is 14 residues. The CDR3 bases are TGTGCCAGCAGCTGGAGGGACAGGGGAACTGGCTACACCTTC. This translates into CASSWRDRGTGYTF.

The CDR3 sequence is CASSPSPSGTDTQYF. CDR3 DNA sequence: TGTGCCAGCAGCCCAAGCCCTAGCGGCACAGATACGCAGTATTTT. The genes are TRBV7-3 and TRBJ2-3; maybe TRBD2 (6 bases). The CDR3 loop spans 15 amino acids. V lost 5 bases to trimming and J lost 1 base, with 13 bases between them. Germline CDR1 reads SGHTA; CDR2 reads FQGTGA.

The chain has TRBV7-3 and TRBJ2-7; 15 bases line up with TRBD2. Germline V gene data show CDR1 as SGHTA and CDR2 as FQGTGA. V shed 5 bases, J shed 4 bases, and the junction held 3 bases outside the gene matches. The CDR3 extends over 15 amino acids. CDR3 sequence (DNA): TGTGCCAGCAGCCTGGGACTAGCGGGGGGTTACGAGCAGTACTTC. Amino acids: CASSLGLAGGYEQYF.

This clone has only one observation. The chain links TRBV5-1 to TRBJ1-1; 7 nucleotides agree with TRBD1. Germline V gene sequence: CDR1 SGHRS, CDR2 YFSETQ. Trimming removed 4 bases from V and 4 bases from J; junction bases left unmatched: 4. The CDR3 consists of 13 residues. CDR3 DNA sequence: TGCGCCAGCAGCGATCCAGGGGGCACTGAAGCTTTCTTT. Its protein product is CASSDPGGTEAFF.

DNA of the CDR3: TGTGCCGGGGGGAGGGCGTCCACAGATACGCAGTATTTT. Encoded protein: CAGGRASTDTQYF. The chain links TRBV6-1 to TRBJ2-3; 7 bases agree with TRBD2. This CDR3 is built from 13 residues. From germline, CDR1 is MNHNS and CDR2 SASEGT. Trimming cost V 11 bases and J 2 bases; bases outside gene matches: 7.

The CDR3 nucleotides read TGTGCCAGCAGTGCGACGACAGTGAACACTGAAGCTTTCTTT. Its translation is CASSATTVNTEAFF. The chain couples TRBV25-1 to TRBJ1-1; D might be TRBD1 (5 bases). Germline V gives CDR1 MGHDK, CDR2 SYGVNS. This CDR3 is 14 amino acids long. Trimming took 4 bases from V and 0 from J, leaving 9 bases between them.

This clone came up a few times. V gene TRBV19 combines with J gene TRBJ1-1; 9 positions agree with TRBD1. J lost 6 bases, V lost 4 bases, and 6 bases had no gene match. The length of the CDR3 is 14 residues. CDR1 is LNHDA and CDR2 is SQIVND in the germline V gene (reference sequence). CDR3 coding DNA: TGTGCCAGTAGTACGACAGGGGGAATGGCTGAAGCTTTCTTT. Translating it yields CASSTTGGMAEAFF. Based on the CDR3 plus reference TRBV19 and TRBJ1-1, the full variable domain is DGGITQSPKYLFRKEGQNVTLSCEQNLNHDAMYWYRQDPGQGLRLIYYSQIVNDFQKGDIAEGYSVSREKKESFPLTVTSAQKNPTAFYLCASSTTGGMAEAFFGQGTRLTVV.

The chain combines TRBV28 with TRBJ1-1; a possible D gene is TRBD1 (6 bases). Germline V lookup: CDR1 MDHEN, CDR2 SYDVKM. V lost 7 bases and J lost 5, with 20 bases in between. This CDR3 spans 15 amino acids. CDR3 sequence (DNA): TGTGCCAGCATCAACAGGGCCCCCCCAATGACTGAAGCTTTCTTT. Protein sequence: CASINRAPPMTEAFF.

This clone is a singleton in its sample. The V gene is TRBV21-1, the J gene TRBJ2-7; the D segment call TRBD2 is taken from the table without a DNA check. TRBV21-1 counts as a pseudogene. This CDR3 is 15 amino acids long. As DNA, the CDR3 is TGTGCCAGCAGCAAAACTAGCGGGAGGGTCTACGAGCAGTACTTC. This sequence encodes CASSKTSGRVYEQYF.

This sequence joins TRBV9 and TRBJ2-5; 7 positions match TRBD1. This CDR3 region has 14 residues. With 5 bases clipped from V and 1 base from J, the junction kept 5 bases outside the gene matches. CDR1 and CDR2 (germline): SGDLS, YYNGEE. This CDR3 is CASSPPGGQETQYF. CDR3 DNA: TGTGCCAGCAGTCCTCCAGGGGGCCAAGAGACCCAGTACTTC.

The rearrangement links TRBV4-2 to TRBJ1-3, with a weak D call TRBD1 (5 bases). The CDR3 loop spans 15 amino acids. CDR1 is LGHNA, CDR2 YNFKEQ, per germline. Between the trimmed V and J ends, which lost 4 bases and 4 bases, there was a span of 14 bases. CDR3 sequence reads: CASSRDGQTGNTIYF. The CDR3 coding sequence is TGTGCCAGCAGCCGAGACGGACAAACCGGAAACACCATATATTTT.

The V call is TRBV5-1, the J call TRBJ2-1, with TRBD2 identical over 13 bases. This CDR3 has 17 amino acids. After removal of 0 bases from V and 4 bases from J, the junction contained 4 bases not matched to a gene. Germline V lookup: CDR1 SGHRS, CDR2 YFSETQ. CDR3 amino acids: CASSLGLAGGDYNEQFF. For the CDR3, the DNA is TGCGCCAGCAGCTTGGGACTAGCGGGAGGTGATTACAATGAGCAGTTCTTC.

This chain joins TRBV6-6 and TRBJ2-3; D possibly corresponds to TRBD1 (6 bases). The CDR3 has 12 residues. Germline loops: CDR1 MNHNY, CDR2 SVGAGI (reference sequence). With 5 bases removed from V and 6 bases from J, the gap between germline ends came to 9 bases. For the CDR3, the DNA is TGTGCCAGCAGTACCAGGGGTGATACGCAGTATTTT. Its protein is CASSTRGDTQYF.

J is TRBJ2-6 and V is TRBV27; D unresolved. Germline assignment: CDR1 MNHEY and CDR2 SMNVEV (reference sequence). Trimming took 4 bases from V and 0 from J, leaving 7 bases between them. The CDR3 extends over 15 amino acids. The CDR3 nucleotides read TGTGCCAGCAGTTCCTGGAGCTCTGGGGCCAACGTCCTGACTTTC. Amino acid sequence: CASSSWSSGANVLTF.

J is TRBJ2-1 and V is TRBV7-2; 7 nucleotides match TRBD2. The CDR3 covers 15 residues. V trimming: 5 bases; J trimming: 4 bases; junction bases outside the gene matches: 8. The germline V gene has CDR1 SGHTA and CDR2 FQGNSA. The CDR3 loop reads CASSNPPGLYNEQFF. The CDR3, as DNA: TGTGCCAGCAGCAACCCTCCGGGACTATACAATGAGCAGTTCTTC. Together with reference TRBV7-2 and TRBJ2-1, the CDR3 gives the full variable domain: GAGVSQSPSNKVTEKGKDVELRCDPISGHTALYWYRQSLGQGLEFLIYFQGNSAPDKSGLPSDRFSAERTGGSVSTLTIQRTQQEDSAVYLCASSNPPGLYNEQFFGPGTRLTVL.

In this sample, this clone turned up a few times. The rearrangement uses TRBV6-5 and TRBJ1-2, with D perhaps TRBD1 (5 bases). Trimming removed 5 bases at V and 4 bases at J, with 8 bases between. CDR3 length: 12 residues. Per germline, CDR1 MNHEY and CDR2 SVGAGI. The CDR3 nucleotides are TGTGCCAGCAGTGACAGTTTCTATGGCTACACCTTC. Translation gives CASSDSFYGYTF.

The chain recombines TRBV11-3 with TRBJ2-1, with 9 bases that match TRBD2. This CDR3 comprises 15 residues. J was trimmed by 4 bases and V by 5 bases; bases with no gene match: 6. The germline V gene encodes CDR1 SGHNT and CDR2 YENEEA. The CDR3 sequence: CASSPRTSAYNEQFF. DNA for the CDR3: TGTGCCAGCAGCCCGCGGACTAGCGCGTACAATGAGCAGTTCTTC. The complete variable domain, with remaining parts taken from reference TRBV11-3 and TRBJ2-1, reads EAGVVQSPRYKIIEKKQPVAFWCNPISGHNTLYWYLQNLGQGPELLIRYENEEAVDDSQLPKDRFSAERLKGVDSTLKIQPAELGDSAVYLCASSPRTSAYNEQFFGPGTRLTVL.

The chain recombines TRBV27 with TRBJ2-5; 7 nucleotides match TRBD1. Looked up from germline, CDR1 is MNHEY and CDR2 is SMNVEV (reference sequence). V shed 5 bases and J 4 bases; nucleotides not matched to a gene: 7. The CDR3 spans 14 residues. The CDR3 DNA reads as TGTGCCAGCAGTCCAGACAGGGCGGGAGAGACCCAGTACTTC. Translating it yields CASSPDRAGETQYF.

This clone is a singleton in its sample. J is TRBJ1-2 and V is TRBV2; a weak D match, TRBD1 (5 bases). Trimming removed 10 bases at V and 3 bases at J, with 15 bases between. The length of the CDR3 is 13 residues. CDR1 and CDR2 from the germline V gene are SNHLY and FYNNEI. CDR3 amino acids: CATAGTLDYGYTF. DNA of the CDR3: TGTGCCACCGCCGGGACTCTGGACTATGGCTACACCTTC.

The chain carries TRBV5-1 and TRBJ1-4; no firm D call. This CDR3 spans 15 amino acids. Germline CDR1 reads SGHRS; CDR2 reads YFSETQ. The V end lost 4 bases, the J end lost 0 bases, and 10 bases lay between the germline ends. CDR3 in DNA: TGCGCCAGCAGCGGTGGGAGGTCAACTAATGAAAAACTGTTTTTT. Protein: CASSGGRSTNEKLFF. Looking up the rest from reference TRBV5-1 and TRBJ1-4 gives the full variable domain: KAGVTQTPRYLIKTRGQQVTLSCSPISGHRSVSWYQQTPGQGLQFLFEYFSETQRNKGNFPGRFSGRQFSNSRSEMNVSTLELGDSALYLCASSGGRSTNEKLFFGSGTQLSVL.

The chain couples TRBV6-1 to TRBJ2-4; TRBD2 matches 7 bases. The junction had 10 bases not matched to a gene; V was cut back by 1 base and J by 1 base. There are 18 residues in the CDR3. Germline V gene lookup returns CDR1 MNHNS and CDR2 SASEGT. CDR3: CASSEGGGGDGAKNIQYF. For the CDR3, the DNA is TGTGCCAGCAGTGAAGGGGGTGGGGGGGATGGGGCCAAAAACATTCAGTACTTC.